These 21 T cell receptor beta chains share one sample of origin, sequenced in a study of control samples from healthy donors and cancer patients. TCRdb's copy holds only in-frame clones and misses some; the assay was immunoSEQ multiplex PCR. The data contain about 150,000 clones, about 94% of them seen just once; the ten biggest clones take up around 5.4%. The sample taken for sequencing was blood. The receptors stem from a man aged 40-50 years in good health.

The count of this clone is one. The chain couples TRBV7-2 to TRBJ2-7, with 8 bases matching TRBD1. The CDR3 covers 15 residues. Trimming took 5 bases from V and 4 from J; bases not matched to a gene: 10. The germline gives CDR1 SGHTA, CDR2 FQGNSA. The DNA for the CDR3 is TGTGCCAGCAGCACCTTCCAGGGGGCCCCATACGAGCAGTACTTC. Protein sequence: CASSTFQGAPYEQYF.

The chain joins TRBV6-5 to TRBJ1-5; maybe TRBD1 (6 bases). The CDR3 has 16 residues. Germline CDR1 and CDR2: MNHEY and SVGAGI. Trimming stripped 4 bases from V and 0 bases from J, with 13 bases between. The CDR3 sequence is CASSLQGPSSNQPQHF. CDR3 sequence (DNA): TGTGCCAGCAGTTTGCAGGGGCCCTCTAGCAATCAGCCCCAGCATTTT.

This clone was detected only once. J is TRBJ1-1 and V is TRBV9; D might be TRBD1 (6 bases). Germline V gene data show CDR1 as SGDLS and CDR2 as YYNGEE. The V and J ends lost 0 bases and 1 base respectively, with 7 bases between them. There are 14 residues in the CDR3. The CDR3 spells CASSVGGQNTEAFF. CDR3 bases: TGTGCCAGCAGCGTAGGGGGACAGAACACTGAAGCTTTCTTT.

The chain uses TRBV4-1 and TRBJ2-1; D ambiguous. V lost 0 bases to trimming and J lost 10 bases, with 13 bases between them. CDR3 length: 14 amino acids. CDR1 and CDR2 (germline): MGHRA, YSYEKL. The CDR3 here is CASSQDLGVWEQFF. The CDR3 nucleotides are TGCGCCAGCAGCCAAGATCTTGGGGTGTGGGAGCAGTTCTTC.

This clone was seen just once. The rearrangement joins TRBV9 to TRBJ2-6; D might be TRBD2 (6 bases). Trimming took off 4 bases at V and 4 bases at J, with 12 bases between the two ends. This CDR3 contains 15 residues. CDR1 is SGDLS, CDR2 YYNGEE, per germline. The CDR3 nucleotides are TGTGCCAGCAGCCCCGGCGGAGGGGGGGCCAACGTCCTGACTTTC. It codes for CASSPGGGGANVLTF.

The chain recombines TRBV6-5 with TRBJ2-3, with D maybe TRBD1 (5 bases). V was pared by 6 bases and J by 5 bases, with 9 bases between. The CDR3 is made up of 12 amino acids. Germline CDR1 is MNHEY and CDR2 is SVGAGI. CDR3 in amino acids: CASSPRVDTQYF. The CDR3 region has the DNA TGTGCCAGCAGCCCCAGGGTAGATACGCAGTATTTT.

This chain connects TRBV12-3 or TRBV12-4 to TRBJ2-7; no clear D gene. V was pared by 8 bases and J by 2 bases, with 10 bases between. The CDR3 is made up of 12 amino acids. The CDR3 loop is CASRRSPYEQYF. The CDR3 DNA follows: TGTGCCAGCCGCCGCAGCCCCTACGAGCAGTACTTC.

This chain connects TRBV19 to TRBJ2-1; D unclear. The CDR3 consists of 12 residues. V dropped 5 bases and J dropped 15 bases, with 17 bases sitting between them. Germline CDR1 and CDR2: LNHDA and SQIVND (reference sequence). The CDR3 DNA follows: TGTGCCAGTAGTCCCCCTCCCGGCCCTCCGTTCTTC. Amino acid sequence: CASSPPPGPPFF.

CDR3 DNA: TGTGCCAGCAGTTACGTCCAGAATGAAAAACTGTTTTTT. It codes for CASSYVQNEKLFF. The rearrangement links TRBV6-5 to TRBJ1-4; D remains unclear. The CDR3 loop spans 13 amino acids. In germline, CDR1 is MNHEY, CDR2 SVGAGI. Trimming took off 2 bases at V and 5 bases at J, with 6 bases between the two ends.

As regards this clone: This specimen includes other DNA sequences encoding the same CDR3. The rearrangement joins TRBV11-2 to TRBJ2-2, with unresolved D. V dropped 1 base and J dropped 3 bases, with 3 bases sitting between them. The CDR3 extends over 13 amino acids. The germline V gene has CDR1 SGHAT and CDR2 FQNNGV. CDR3 residues: CASSLVDTGELFF. The CDR3 DNA reads TGTGCCAGCAGCTTAGTGGACACCGGGGAGCTGTTTTTT.

The rearrangement links TRBV12-1 to TRBJ1-5; the D call in the table, TRBD1, was not verified against the DNA. TRBV12-1 counts as a pseudogene. The CDR3 has 17 amino acids. The DNA for the CDR3 is TGTGCCAGCAGCAGTTGGGTGTCAGGCGATAGCAATCAGCCCCAGCATTTT. Translation gives CASSSWVSGDSNQPQHF.

The J gene is TRBJ1-1, the V gene TRBV13, with D uncertain. CDR1 is PRHDT and CDR2 is FYEKMQ in the germline V gene (reference sequence). This CDR3 has 16 residues. V lost 3 bases and J 0 bases, leaving 14 bases between the germline ends. CDR3 bases: TGTGCCAGCAGCTTCGTGATTTCAGGAGTGAACACTGAAGCTTTCTTT. Amino acid sequence: CASSFVISGVNTEAFF.

V and J are TRBV7-2 and TRBJ2-7; 8 bases fit TRBD2. Germline values: CDR1 SGHTA, CDR2 FQGNSA. There are 15 residues in the CDR3. The junction had 8 bases not matched to a gene; V was cut back by 3 bases and J by 4 bases. CDR3 in DNA: TGTGCCAGCAGCTTCGATGGCGGGGGGCCGTACGAGCAGTACTTC. This encodes CASSFDGGGPYEQYF.

This clone was counted once. The chain joins TRBV5-1 to TRBJ1-6, with D possibly matching TRBD1 (6 bases). The germline V gene encodes CDR1 SGHRS and CDR2 YFSETQ. V was clipped by 1 base and J by 5 bases, with 10 bases between them. The CDR3 loop spans 15 amino acids. CDR3 protein: CASSLWGADNSPLHF. CDR3 in DNA: TGCGCCAGCAGCTTGTGGGGGGCGGATAATTCACCCCTCCACTTT.

CDR3 coding DNA: TGTGCCAGCATGGACGGGACAGTCTATAATTCACCCCTCCACTTT. The encoded protein is CASMDGTVYNSPLHF. The J gene is TRBJ1-6, the V gene TRBV6-5; TRBD1 matches at 7 bases. This CDR3 spans 15 amino acids. V was clipped by 7 bases and J by 3 bases; unmatched bases: 6. Germline assignment: CDR1 MNHEY and CDR2 SVGAGI.

This chain uses TRBV28 with TRBJ1-1, with TRBD1 identical over 9 bases. Germline trimming cut 8 bases from V and 13 bases from J; bases unmatched to any gene: 11. Germline CDR1 reads MDHEN; CDR2 reads SYDVKM. The CDR3 is made up of 12 amino acids. CDR3 DNA: TGTGCCAGCCAACTACTGGGACAGGGTGTTTTCTTT. Translation: CASQLLGQGVFF.

The J gene is TRBJ1-1, the V gene TRBV11-1; D gene unclear. Trimming removed 5 bases from V and 1 base from J, with 14 bases in between. The CDR3 spans 15 residues. CDR1 and CDR2 from the germline V gene are SGHAT and FQDESV (reference sequence). CDR3 sequence: CASSPKPDGNTEAFF. The CDR3 DNA sequence: TGTGCCAGCAGCCCGAAACCTGACGGGAACACTGAAGCTTTCTTT.

The J gene is TRBJ1-5, the V gene TRBV5-8, with D unclear. The CDR3 sequence is 15 residues long. Germline V lookup: CDR1 SGHTS, CDR2 YDEGEE. The V gene lost 4 bases and the J gene lost 6 bases, with 17 bases spanning the gap. The CDR3 DNA sequence: TGTGCCAGCAGCCCCCTGGGGAGGTGGTTTCAGCCCCAGCATTTT. This translates into CASSPLGRWFQPQHF.

The V and J genes are TRBV30 and TRBJ1-4; D remains unclear. Germline CDR1 and CDR2: GTSNPN and SVGIG (reference sequence). CDR3 length: 15 amino acids. V shed 2 bases and J shed 7 bases, with 17 bases lying between them. As DNA, the CDR3 is TGTGCCTGGAGTTCCCCCAGGAAGGGTGGTGAAAAACTGTTTTTT. Its protein product is CAWSSPRKGGEKLFF.

The chain employs TRBV2 and TRBJ1-2; D gene unclear. Germline CDR1 SNHLY, CDR2 FYNNEI. Trimming took 6 bases from V and 8 from J, leaving 16 bases between them. The CDR3 contains 13 residues. The chain's CDR3 is CASRANREEGYTF. The CDR3 DNA is TGTGCCAGCAGAGCCAACCGGGAGGAAGGCTACACCTTC.

The chain is built from TRBV18 and TRBJ2-7, with D unresolved. CDR1 KGHSH and CDR2 LQKENI come from the germline V gene. V lost 2 bases to trimming and J lost 9 bases, with 14 bases between them. The CDR3 length is 13 residues. CDR3 amino acids: CASSPRAAEVQYF. CDR3 DNA: TGTGCCAGCTCACCAAGGGCGGCAGAGGTGCAGTACTTC.